This TCR beta chain was documented in a study of spatial heterogeneity in lung cancer. This clonotype is deemed medium-sized. The antigen remains unidentified. TCRdb reprocessed the 5' RACE reads with MiXCR, giving one entry per CDR3 protein. The sample consists of 5,400 or so distinct CDR3 sequences, 15% to 20% of them appearing once. Study-wide findings and caveats: Mutation tallies in tumors tracked expanded intratumoral alpha and beta TCR counts.

Germline assignment: CDR1 SGHRS and CDR2 YFSETQ. The CDR3 extends over 16 amino acids. Losses at the gene ends were 4 bases for V and 5 bases for J; bases not matched to a gene: 11. Noted time point: sample taken at primary tumor resection. The chain uses TRBV5-1 and TRBJ2-5; TRBD1 matches 10 bases. The TCR sequence derives from a male donor with early-stage non-small cell lung cancer. The sample here was lung tumor tissue, taken at surgery. The CDR3 sequence: CASSVTGTGEFETQYF. In nucleotides, the CDR3 is TGCGCCAGCAGCGTTACCGGGACAGGGGAGTTTGAGACCCAGTACTTC.